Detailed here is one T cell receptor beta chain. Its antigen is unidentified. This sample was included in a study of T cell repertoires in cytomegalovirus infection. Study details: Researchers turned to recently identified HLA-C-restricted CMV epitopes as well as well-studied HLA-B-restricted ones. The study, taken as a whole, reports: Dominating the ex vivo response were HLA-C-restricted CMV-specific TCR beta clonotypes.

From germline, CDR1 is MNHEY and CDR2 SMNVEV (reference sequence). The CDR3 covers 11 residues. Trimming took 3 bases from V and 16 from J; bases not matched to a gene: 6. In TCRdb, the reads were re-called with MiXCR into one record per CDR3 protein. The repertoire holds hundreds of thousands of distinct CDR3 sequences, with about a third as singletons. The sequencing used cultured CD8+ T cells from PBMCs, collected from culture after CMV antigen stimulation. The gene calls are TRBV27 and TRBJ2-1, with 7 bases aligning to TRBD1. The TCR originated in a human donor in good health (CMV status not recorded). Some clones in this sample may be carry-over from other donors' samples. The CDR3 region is CASSFRGLAFF. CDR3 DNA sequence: TGTGCCAGCAGTTTTAGGGGGCTTGCCTTCTTC.